The sequence of this T cell receptor (beta chain) was determined in a study of CD8 T cells in ankylosing spondylitis. This clonotype was observed many times. One entry per CDR3 protein results from TCRdb running MiXCR on the 5' RACE reads. The data show hundreds of thousands of distinct CDR3 sequences, under 30% seen once. This CDR3 has 16 amino acids. V was pared by 6 bases and J by 2 bases, with 17 bases between. The germline gives CDR1 MDHEN, CDR2 SYDVKM. The sequencing sample was made of blood, either unsorted or a sorted T cell fraction (not recorded which). The receptor was isolated from a male donor with ankylosing spondylitis or in good health (not recorded which). The chain employs TRBV28 and TRBJ1-5; D is uncertain. The CDR3 sequence is CASSLGSGKGNQPQHF. For the CDR3, the DNA is TGTGCCAGCAGCCTAGGGTCGGGGAAAGGCAATCAGCCCCAGCATTTT.